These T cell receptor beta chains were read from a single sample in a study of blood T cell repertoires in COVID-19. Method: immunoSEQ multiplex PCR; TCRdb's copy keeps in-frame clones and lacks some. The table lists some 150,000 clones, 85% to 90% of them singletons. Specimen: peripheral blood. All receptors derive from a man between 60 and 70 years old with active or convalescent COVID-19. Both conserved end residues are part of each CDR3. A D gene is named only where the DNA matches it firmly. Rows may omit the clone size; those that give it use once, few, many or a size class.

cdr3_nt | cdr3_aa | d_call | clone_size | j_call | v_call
TGTGCCAGCAGCACAGGGGTGGAAGAAAAACTGTTTTTT | CASSTGVEEKLFF | TRBD1 | . | TRBJ1-4 | TRBV11-1
TGTGCCATCAACGACAGGGGAAACCAAGAGACCCAGTACTTC | CAINDRGNQETQYF | TRBD1 | . | TRBJ2-5 | TRBV10-3
TGTGCCAGCAGCAAAGCGCAGGGCTCCTACAATGAGCAGTTCTTC | CASSKAQGSYNEQFF | . | . | TRBJ2-1 | TRBV21-1
TGTGCCAGCAGTTTAGAGGGACTAGCTTTCAATGAGCAGTTCTTC | CASSLEGLAFNEQFF | TRBD2 | . | TRBJ2-1 | TRBV28
TGTGCCAGCAGTTCCCGGGACAGGGGGCCGGAGACCCAGTACTTC | CASSSRDRGPETQYF | TRBD1 | . | TRBJ2-5 | TRBV6-6
TGTGCCAGCTCCCAGGGGATCCAGAGCTCCTATAATTCACCCCTCCACTTT | CASSQGIQSSYNSPLHF | . | . | TRBJ1-6 | TRBV18
TGTGCCAGCAGCTTGGGGCGGGTTGGGCGGAAGGAGCAGTACTTC | CASSLGRVGRKEQYF | . | few | TRBJ2-7 | TRBV5-6
TGTGCCAGCAGTCAGTACCGGACAGGGAGGGCTGAAGCTTTCTTT | CASSQYRTGRAEAFF | TRBD1 | . | TRBJ1-1 | TRBV6-5
TGTGCCAGCACCTCTAGCGGGGGGGCCAAGACAGATACGCAGTATTTT | CASTSSGGAKTDTQYF | TRBD2 | . | TRBJ2-3 | TRBV5-6
TGTGCCAGCAGGGCCGGGCAGGGGGTACCCCTCCACTTT | CASRAGQGVPLHF | TRBD1 | . | TRBJ1-6 | TRBV3-1/TRBV3-2
TGCAGCGAAAAAAGCGGGACTAGCGGGAGATGCAATGAGCAGTTCTTC | CSEKSGTSGRCNEQFF | TRBD2 | . | TRBJ2-1 | TRBV29-1
TGTGCCAGCAGCTTAGTTTTTTCGGGACTAGCAGTACAAGAGACCCAGTACTTC | CASSLVFSGLAVQETQYF | TRBD2 | . | TRBJ2-5 | TRBV7-2
TGTGCCAGCAGTTTAAGGGGTTGGGGGCGGACCACCGGAGAAAAACTGTTTTTT | CASSLRGWGRTTGEKLFF | . | . | TRBJ1-4 | TRBV27
TGTGCCAGCAGCCCCCGTATAGCCAAAAACATTCAGTACTTC | CASSPRIAKNIQYF | . | . | TRBJ2-4 | TRBV11-2
TGTGCCAGCAGCCAAGATTCGGGGATGGAGCAGTACTTC | CASSQDSGMEQYF | . | . | TRBJ2-7 | TRBV3-1/TRBV3-2
TGTGCCAGCAGTTACCCCGGGACAAGCGATACCGGGGAGCTGTTTTTT | CASSYPGTSDTGELFF | . | . | TRBJ2-2 | TRBV6-2/TRBV6-3
TGTGCCAGCAGCTCCATGGGAGCTAACTATGGCTACACCTTC | CASSSMGANYGYTF | . | . | TRBJ1-2 | TRBV28
TGTGCCAGCAGTGAACTTCGACAGGGTTACACAGATACGCAGTATTTT | CASSELRQGYTDTQYF | TRBD1 | . | TRBJ2-3 | TRBV2
TGTGCCAGTAGCTTCACGGGAGCTAATAACTATGGCTACACCTTC | CASSFTGANNYGYTF | . | . | TRBJ1-2 | TRBV19
TGCGCCAGCAGTCCCGGGCGGGGATCTGGGGCCAACGTCCTGACTTTC | CASSPGRGSGANVLTF | . | once | TRBJ2-6 | TRBV4-1
TGCGCCAGCAGCCAAGCCTATTTAGATACGCAGTATTTT | CASSQAYLDTQYF | . | . | TRBJ2-3 | TRBV4-3
TGTGCCAGCAGCGTAACCCAACTTAACACCGGGGAGCTGTTTTTT | CASSVTQLNTGELFF | . | . | TRBJ2-2 | TRBV9
TGCGCCAGCAGTGTAGGTTCCGGGGGGTCACCCCTCCACTTT | CASSVGSGGSPLHF | . | . | TRBJ1-6 | TRBV4-3
TGTGCCAGTAGCTTATCCAGGTACAATGAGCAGTTCTTC | CASSLSRYNEQFF | . | . | TRBJ2-1 | TRBV19
TGTGCCAGCAGTTACCCCGACAGGGCCTACGAGCAGTACTTC | CASSYPDRAYEQYF | TRBD1 | . | TRBJ2-7 | TRBV6-2/TRBV6-3
TGTGCCTGGAGTGTCCGGGACAGGGACGTCAACGAGCAGTACTTC | CAWSVRDRDVNEQYF | TRBD1 | . | TRBJ2-7 | TRBV30
TGTGCCAGCATCGAACAGCTAGCCAAAAACATTCAGTACTTC | CASIEQLAKNIQYF | . | . | TRBJ2-4 | TRBV6-6
TGTGCCTGGGCCACAGGGGGCGCGGGTGAAAAACTGTTTTTT | CAWATGGAGEKLFF | TRBD1 | . | TRBJ1-4 | TRBV30
TGTGCCAGCAGCTTAGGGAATGGCGGGGGTTTACAGTTCTTC | CASSLGNGGGLQFF | TRBD2 | . | TRBJ2-1 | TRBV7-2
TGCGCCAGCAGCTCCGCCTCCCGGGTTAGTAATGAAAAACTGTTTTTT | CASSSASRVSNEKLFF | . | few | TRBJ1-4 | TRBV5-1